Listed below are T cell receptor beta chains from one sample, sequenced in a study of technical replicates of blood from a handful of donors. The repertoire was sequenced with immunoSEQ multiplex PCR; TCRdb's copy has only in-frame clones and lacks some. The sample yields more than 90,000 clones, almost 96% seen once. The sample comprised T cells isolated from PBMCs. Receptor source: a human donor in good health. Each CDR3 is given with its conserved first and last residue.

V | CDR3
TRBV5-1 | CASSPTGGGNQPQHF
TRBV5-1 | CASTDGQASDSPLHF
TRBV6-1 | CASSEGVRGYTF
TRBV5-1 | CASTSGGDNEQFF
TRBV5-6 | CASSFFGDSPYTF
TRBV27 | CASRETGTSLEQYF
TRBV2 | CASSTIRGLVISYNEQFF
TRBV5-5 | CASSLAATEQEAFF
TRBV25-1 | CASSAADYNQPQHF
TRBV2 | CASSPGGTDTQYF
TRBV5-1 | CASSRTTSGLSSSYNEQFF
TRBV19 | CASSIPVQPQHF
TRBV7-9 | CASSGFDRGYGYTF
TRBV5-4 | CASSLQGSRFYEQFF
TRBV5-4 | CASSWGTSGNFGELFF
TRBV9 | CASSVGAGGGNGYTF
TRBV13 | CASSLFESGDTQYF
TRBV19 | CASSIKTIDTIYF
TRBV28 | CASSMLAYEQYF
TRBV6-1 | CASSVTTSGGIDEQFF
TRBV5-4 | CASSTRDRANTEAFF
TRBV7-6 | CASSLGSGFYEQYF
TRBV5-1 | CASSPVTTYNEQFF
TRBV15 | CATFTGGQGTDTQYF
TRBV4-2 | CASSQVTRGRITYEQYF
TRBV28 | CAIRQGPQETQYF
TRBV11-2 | CASSSVGGWETQYF
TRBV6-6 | CASRTRFNQPQHF
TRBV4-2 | CASSQVLEAGRTDTQYF
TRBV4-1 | CASSQEGRDFSSYEQYF
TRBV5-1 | CASSLEPGVEETQYF
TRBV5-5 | CASSLRTSDQPQHF
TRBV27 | CASSPSGYGYTF
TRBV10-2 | CASSDQAAGRGSLNTEAFF
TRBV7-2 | CASSSILAGDEQFF
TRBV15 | CATSRDGGVRTYGYTF
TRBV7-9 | CASSFVGAEAFF
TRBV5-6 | CASSLVGLAAYNEQFF
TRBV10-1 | CATSSIRTGGLSQHF
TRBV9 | CASSVTRSGNTIYF
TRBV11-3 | CASSPLWRGFFF
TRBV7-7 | CASSFPGGWSPTYEQYF
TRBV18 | CASSPRGGGDTGELFF
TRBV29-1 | CSVAGTGLNSPLHF
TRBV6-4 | CASKDLGAGNEQFF
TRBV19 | CASSIDSEETQYF
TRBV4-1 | CASSQVSGGRTDTQYF
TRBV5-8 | CASSLVRGGSPLHF
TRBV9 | CASSAPPAFSSYNSPLHF
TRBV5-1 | CASTVTGINPGELFF
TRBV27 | CASSLGAGTYEQYF
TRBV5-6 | CASSLRTRNGYTF
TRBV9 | CASSVGGGSFHEQYF
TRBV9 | CASSPLAGDYNEQFF
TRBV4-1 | CASSQVDRSSYEQYF
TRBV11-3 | CASSSWPPPREGTYEQYF
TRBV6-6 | CASSYRVGATEAFF
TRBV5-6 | CASSLVGSRGYTF
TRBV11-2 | CASSTRAGGLYNEQFF
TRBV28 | CASRRLSLSSGANVLTF